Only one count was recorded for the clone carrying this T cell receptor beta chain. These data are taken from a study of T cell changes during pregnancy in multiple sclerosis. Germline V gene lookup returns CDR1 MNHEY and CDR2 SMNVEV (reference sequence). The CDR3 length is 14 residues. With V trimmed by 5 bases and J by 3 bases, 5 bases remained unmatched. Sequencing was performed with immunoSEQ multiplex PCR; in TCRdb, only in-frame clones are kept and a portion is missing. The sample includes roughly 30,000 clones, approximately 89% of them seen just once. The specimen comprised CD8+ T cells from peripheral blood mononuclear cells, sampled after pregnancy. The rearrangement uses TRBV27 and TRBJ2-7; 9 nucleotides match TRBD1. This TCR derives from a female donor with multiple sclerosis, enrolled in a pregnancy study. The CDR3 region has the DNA TGTGCCAGCAGTCGCCGGGACAGGGACTACGAGCAGTACTTC. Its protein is CASSRRDRDYEQYF.